This T cell receptor (beta chain) was identified in a study of cytomegalovirus exposure and HLA in healthy donors. This CDR3 region has 16 residues. The V gene's germline CDR1 is SGDLS and CDR2 YYNGEE. Trimming left V 0 bases short and J 0 bases short, with 13 bases between. The PCR employed 60 Vbeta primers together with 13 Jbeta primers. Using immunoSEQ multiplex PCR, the repertoire was profiled, and TCRdb retains in-frame clones only, with some absent. The sample lists around 100,000 clones, 70% occurring once. The clonotype was recovered from a man in his thirties or forties in good health and CMV-seropositive. Material for sequencing was PBMCs. The chain carries TRBV9 and TRBJ2-7; possible D gene TRBD1, 5 bases. The CDR3 nucleotides read TGTGCCAGCAGCGTAGCCCCACAGGTAAACTCCTACGAGCAGTACTTC. Translation gives CASSVAPQVNSYEQYF.